This T cell receptor (beta chain) was documented in a study of blood T cell repertoires in COVID-19. Background on the study: PBMCs, B-cell-depleted T cells, or T cells provided the cDNA or gDNA that made up the material.

Seattle enrolled patients during active infection and tracked them longitudinally. Profiling relied on immunoSEQ multiplex PCR, and the TCRdb table lists in-frame clones only, not all of them. The data contain 270,000 or so clones, roughly 84% of them singletons. CDR1 and CDR2 from the germline V gene are SGHNT and YENEEA. Trimming took off 1 base at V and 1 base at J, with 7 bases between the two ends. The CDR3 covers 14 residues. The chain carries TRBV11-3 and TRBJ1-1; a weak D match, TRBD1 (6 bases). This TCR was recovered from a human donor with COVID-19, enrolled during active disease. The donor label of this sample is uncertain. Specimen: peripheral blood. The CDR3 region is CASSLAGENTEAFF. CDR3 nucleotides: TGTGCCAGCAGCTTAGCAGGGGAGAACACTGAAGCTTTCTTT. Supplemented by reference TRBV11-3 and TRBJ1-1, the full variable domain reads EAGVVQSPRYKIIEKKQPVAFWCNPISGHNTLYWYLQNLGQGPELLIRYENEEAVDDSQLPKDRFSAERLKGVDSTLKIQPAELGDSAVYLCASSLAGENTEAFFGQGTRLTVV.